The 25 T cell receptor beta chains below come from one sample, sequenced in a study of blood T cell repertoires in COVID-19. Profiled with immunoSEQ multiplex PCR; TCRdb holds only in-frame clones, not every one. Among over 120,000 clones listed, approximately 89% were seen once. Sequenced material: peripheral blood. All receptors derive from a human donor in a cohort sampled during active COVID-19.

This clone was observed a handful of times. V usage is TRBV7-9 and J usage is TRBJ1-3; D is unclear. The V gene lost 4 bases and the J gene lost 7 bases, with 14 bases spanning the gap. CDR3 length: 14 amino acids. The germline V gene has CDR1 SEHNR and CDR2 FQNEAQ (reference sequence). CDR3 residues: CASSWVSNGNTIYF. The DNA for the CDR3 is TGTGCCAGCAGCTGGGTCTCGAACGGGAACACCATATATTTT.

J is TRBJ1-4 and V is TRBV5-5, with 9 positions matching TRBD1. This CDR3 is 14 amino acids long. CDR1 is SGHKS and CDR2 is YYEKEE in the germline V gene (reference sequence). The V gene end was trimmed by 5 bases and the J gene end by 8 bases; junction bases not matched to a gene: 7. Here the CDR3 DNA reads TGTGCCAGCAGGGGACAGGGCGCAGACGAAAAACTGTTTTTT. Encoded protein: CASRGQGADEKLFF.

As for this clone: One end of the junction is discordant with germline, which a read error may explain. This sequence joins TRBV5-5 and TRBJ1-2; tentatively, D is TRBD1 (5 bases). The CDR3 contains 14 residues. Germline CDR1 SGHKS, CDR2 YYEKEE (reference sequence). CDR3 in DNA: TGTGCCAGCAGTTTGGGTGCGGGGGACTATGGCTACACCTTC. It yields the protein CASSLGAGDYGYTF.

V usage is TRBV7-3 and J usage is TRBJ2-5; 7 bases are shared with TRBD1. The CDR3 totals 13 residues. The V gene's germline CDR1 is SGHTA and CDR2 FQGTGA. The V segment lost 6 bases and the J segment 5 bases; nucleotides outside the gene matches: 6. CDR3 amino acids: CASSSTGSETQYF. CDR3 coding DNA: TGTGCCAGCAGTTCGACAGGGTCGGAGACCCAGTACTTC.

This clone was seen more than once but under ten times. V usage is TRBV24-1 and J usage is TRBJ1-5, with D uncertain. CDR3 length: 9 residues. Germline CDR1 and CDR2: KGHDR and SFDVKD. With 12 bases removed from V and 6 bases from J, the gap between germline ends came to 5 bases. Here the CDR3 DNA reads TGTGCCGGGAGTCAGCCCCAGCATTTT. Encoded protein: CAGSQPQHF.

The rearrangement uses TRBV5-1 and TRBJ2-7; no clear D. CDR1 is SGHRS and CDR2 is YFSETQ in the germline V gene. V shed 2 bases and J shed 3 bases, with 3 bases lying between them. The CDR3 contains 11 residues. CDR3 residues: CASSFGYEQYF. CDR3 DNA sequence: TGCGCCAGCAGCTTCGGCTACGAGCAGTACTTC.

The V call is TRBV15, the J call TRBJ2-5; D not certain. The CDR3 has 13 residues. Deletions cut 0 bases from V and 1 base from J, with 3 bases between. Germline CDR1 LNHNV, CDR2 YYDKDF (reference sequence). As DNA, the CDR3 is TGTGCCACCAGCAGAGACCGCCAAGAGACCCAGTACTTC. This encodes CATSRDRQETQYF.

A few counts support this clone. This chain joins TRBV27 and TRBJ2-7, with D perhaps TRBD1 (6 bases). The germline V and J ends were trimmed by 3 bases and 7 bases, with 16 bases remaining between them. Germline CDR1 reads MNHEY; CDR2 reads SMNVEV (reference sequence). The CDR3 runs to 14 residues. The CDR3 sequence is CASSFSGVGGEQYF. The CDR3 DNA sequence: TGTGCCAGCAGTTTTTCAGGGGTTGGAGGTGAGCAGTACTTC.

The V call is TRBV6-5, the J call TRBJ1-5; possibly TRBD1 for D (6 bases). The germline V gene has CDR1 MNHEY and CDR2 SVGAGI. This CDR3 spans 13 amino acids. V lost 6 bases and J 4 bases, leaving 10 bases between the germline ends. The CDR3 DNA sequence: TGTGCCAGCAGCCAGGGGCCTAATCAGCCCCAGCATTTT. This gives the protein CASSQGPNQPQHF.

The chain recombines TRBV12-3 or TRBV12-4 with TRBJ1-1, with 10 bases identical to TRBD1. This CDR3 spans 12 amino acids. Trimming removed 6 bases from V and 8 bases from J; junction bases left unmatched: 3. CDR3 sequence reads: CASRGGQGEAFF. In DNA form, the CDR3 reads TGTGCCAGCAGAGGGGGACAGGGGGAAGCTTTCTTT.

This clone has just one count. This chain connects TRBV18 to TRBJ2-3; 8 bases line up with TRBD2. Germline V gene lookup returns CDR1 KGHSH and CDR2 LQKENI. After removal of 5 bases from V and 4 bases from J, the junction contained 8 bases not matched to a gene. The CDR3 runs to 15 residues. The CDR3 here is CASSERGQMSDTQYF. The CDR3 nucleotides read TGTGCCAGCTCAGAGCGGGGGCAAATGTCAGATACGCAGTATTTT.

CDR3 loop: CASSLQGHYSNQPQHF. The CDR3 DNA reads TGTGCCAGCAGTCTACAGGGACATTATAGCAATCAGCCCCAGCATTTT. The chain has TRBV5-6 and TRBJ1-5; a weak D match, TRBD1 (6 bases). Looked up from germline, CDR1 is SGHDT and CDR2 is YYEEEE. This CDR3 is 16 amino acids long. V lost 5 bases and J lost 0, with 15 bases in between.

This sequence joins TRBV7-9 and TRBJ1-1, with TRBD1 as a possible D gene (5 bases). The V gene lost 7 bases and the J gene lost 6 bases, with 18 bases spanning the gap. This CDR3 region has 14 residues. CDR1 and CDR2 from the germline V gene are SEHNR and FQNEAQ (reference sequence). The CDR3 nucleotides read TGTGCCAGCACCTCCGGGTTTGGGGCCCCTGAAGCTTTCTTT. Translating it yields CASTSGFGAPEAFF.

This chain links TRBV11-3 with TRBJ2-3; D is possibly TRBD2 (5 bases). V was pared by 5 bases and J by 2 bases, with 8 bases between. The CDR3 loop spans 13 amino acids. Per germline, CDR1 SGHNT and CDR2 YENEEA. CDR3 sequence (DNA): TGTGCCAGCAGCGCGGGCTACACAGATACGCAGTATTTT. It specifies CASSAGYTDTQYF.

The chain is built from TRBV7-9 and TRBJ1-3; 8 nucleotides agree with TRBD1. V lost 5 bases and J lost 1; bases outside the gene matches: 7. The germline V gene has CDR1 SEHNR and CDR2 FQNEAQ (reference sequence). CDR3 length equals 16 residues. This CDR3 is CASSARQGISGNTIYF. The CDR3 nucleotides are TGTGCCAGCAGCGCGAGACAGGGGATATCTGGAAACACCATATATTTT.

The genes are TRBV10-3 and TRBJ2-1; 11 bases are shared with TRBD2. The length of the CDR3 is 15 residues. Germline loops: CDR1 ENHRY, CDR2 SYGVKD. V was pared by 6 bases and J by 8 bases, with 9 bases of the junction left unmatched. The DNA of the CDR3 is TGTGCCATCAGGGGATCTAGCGGGGGGAGGGATGAGCAGTTCTTC. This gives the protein CAIRGSSGGRDEQFF.

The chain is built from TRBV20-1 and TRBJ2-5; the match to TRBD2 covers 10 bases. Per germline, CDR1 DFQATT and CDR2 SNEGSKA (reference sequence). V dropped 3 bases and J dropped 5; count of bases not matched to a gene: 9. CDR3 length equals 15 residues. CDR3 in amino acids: CSASSSGGAGETQYF. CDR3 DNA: TGCAGTGCTAGTAGCAGCGGGGGGGCGGGCGAGACCCAGTACTTC.

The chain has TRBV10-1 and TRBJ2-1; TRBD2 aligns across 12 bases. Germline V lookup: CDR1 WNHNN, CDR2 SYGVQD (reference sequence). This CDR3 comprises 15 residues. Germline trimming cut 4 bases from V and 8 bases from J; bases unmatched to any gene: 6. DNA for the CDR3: TGCGCCAGCAGTGTCCTAGCGGGGGGGCTCCATGAGCAGTTCTTC. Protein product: CASSVLAGGLHEQFF.

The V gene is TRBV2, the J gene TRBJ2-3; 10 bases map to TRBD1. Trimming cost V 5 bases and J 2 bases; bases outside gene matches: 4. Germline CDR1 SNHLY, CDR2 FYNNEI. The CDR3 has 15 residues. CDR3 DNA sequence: TGTGCCAGCAGTCCGGACAGGGGGTTCACAGATACGCAGTATTTT. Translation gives CASSPDRGFTDTQYF.

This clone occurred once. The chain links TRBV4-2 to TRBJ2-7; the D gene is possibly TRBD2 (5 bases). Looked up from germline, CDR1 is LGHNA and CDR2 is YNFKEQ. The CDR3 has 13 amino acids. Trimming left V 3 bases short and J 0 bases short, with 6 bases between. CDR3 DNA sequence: TGTGCCAGCAGCCAGGGGAGCTCCTACGAGCAGTACTTC. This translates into CASSQGSSYEQYF.

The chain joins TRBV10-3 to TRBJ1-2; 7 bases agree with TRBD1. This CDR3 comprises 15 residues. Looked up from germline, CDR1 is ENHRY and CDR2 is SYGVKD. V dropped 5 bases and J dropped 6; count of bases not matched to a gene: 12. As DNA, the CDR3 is TGTGCCATCAGTTCACAGGGGCCACAGAGGGATGGCTACACCTTC. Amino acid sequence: CAISSQGPQRDGYTF.

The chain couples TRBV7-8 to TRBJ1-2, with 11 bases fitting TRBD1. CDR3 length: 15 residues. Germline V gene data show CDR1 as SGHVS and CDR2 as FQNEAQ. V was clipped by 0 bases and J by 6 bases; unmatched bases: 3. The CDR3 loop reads CASSLARGQGDGYTF. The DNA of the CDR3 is TGTGCCAGCAGCTTAGCGCGGGGACAGGGGGATGGCTACACCTTC.

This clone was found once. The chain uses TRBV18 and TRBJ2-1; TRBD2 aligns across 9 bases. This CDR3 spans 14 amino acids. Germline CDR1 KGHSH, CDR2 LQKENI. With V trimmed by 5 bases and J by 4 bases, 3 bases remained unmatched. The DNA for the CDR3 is TGTGCCAGCTCAAGTAGCGGGGGTTACAATGAGCAGTTCTTC. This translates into CASSSSGGYNEQFF. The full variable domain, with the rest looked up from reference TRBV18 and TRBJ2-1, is NAGVMQNPRHLVRRRGQEARLRCSPMKGHSHVYWYRQLPEEGLKFMVYLQKENIIDESGMPKERFSAEFPKEGPSILRIQQVVRGDSAAYFCASSSSGGYNEQFFGPGTRLTVL.

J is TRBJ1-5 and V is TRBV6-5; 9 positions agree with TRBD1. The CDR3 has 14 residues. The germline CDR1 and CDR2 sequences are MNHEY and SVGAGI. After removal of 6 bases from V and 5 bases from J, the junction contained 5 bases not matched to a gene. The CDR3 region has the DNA TGTGCCAGCAGGGATAGGACAGGGGATCAGCCCCAGCATTTT. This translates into CASRDRTGDQPQHF.

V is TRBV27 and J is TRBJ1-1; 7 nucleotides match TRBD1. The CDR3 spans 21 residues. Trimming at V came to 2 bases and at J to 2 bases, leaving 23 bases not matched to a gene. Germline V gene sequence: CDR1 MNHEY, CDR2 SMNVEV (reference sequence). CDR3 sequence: CASSLIPQGGKTNRLNTEAFF. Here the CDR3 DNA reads TGTGCCAGCAGTTTAATCCCCCAGGGGGGAAAAACTAATCGACTAAACACTGAAGCTTTCTTT.